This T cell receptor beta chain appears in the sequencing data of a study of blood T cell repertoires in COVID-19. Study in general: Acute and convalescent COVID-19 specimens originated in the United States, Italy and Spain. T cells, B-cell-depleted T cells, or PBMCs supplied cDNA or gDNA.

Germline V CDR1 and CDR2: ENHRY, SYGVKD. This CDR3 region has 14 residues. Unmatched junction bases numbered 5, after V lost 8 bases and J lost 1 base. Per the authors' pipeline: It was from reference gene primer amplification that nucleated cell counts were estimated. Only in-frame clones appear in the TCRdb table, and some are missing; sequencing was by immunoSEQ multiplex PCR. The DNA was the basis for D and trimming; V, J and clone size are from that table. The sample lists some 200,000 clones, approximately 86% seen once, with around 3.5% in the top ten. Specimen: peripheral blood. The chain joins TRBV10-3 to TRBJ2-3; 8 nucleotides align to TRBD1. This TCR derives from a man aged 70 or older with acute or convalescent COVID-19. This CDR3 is CAIAGQARTDTQYF. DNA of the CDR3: TGTGCCATCGCGGGACAGGCCCGCACAGATACGCAGTATTTT.